The present entry profiles one T cell receptor beta chain with its context. Its antigen is currently unknown. Trimming removed 0 bases from V and 10 bases from J, with 13 bases in between. Germline V CDR1 and CDR2: SGHRS, YFSETQ. CDR3 size: 13 residues. The PCR was carried out with 60 Vbeta primers and 13 Jbeta primers. The assay was immunoSEQ multiplex PCR, and TCRdb's table has in-frame clones only and misses some. The data show about 70,000 clones, 62% seen once. This entry comes from a study of cytomegalovirus exposure and HLA in healthy donors. Study observations and caveats: TCR beta chains numbering 164 were designated cytomegalovirus-associated. Earlier findings revealed that most TCR beta V segments proved productive either about 90% or about 30% of the time.

Healthy bone marrow donors made up the donors. The source is a man aged 25 to 45 in good health and CMV-seronegative. J is TRBJ1-2 and V is TRBV5-1; no reliable D call. Sequenced input: PBMCs. In DNA form, the CDR3 reads TGCGCCAGCAGCTTGGGTCAGATCGGAGTCTACACCTTC. This sequence encodes CASSLGQIGVYTF.